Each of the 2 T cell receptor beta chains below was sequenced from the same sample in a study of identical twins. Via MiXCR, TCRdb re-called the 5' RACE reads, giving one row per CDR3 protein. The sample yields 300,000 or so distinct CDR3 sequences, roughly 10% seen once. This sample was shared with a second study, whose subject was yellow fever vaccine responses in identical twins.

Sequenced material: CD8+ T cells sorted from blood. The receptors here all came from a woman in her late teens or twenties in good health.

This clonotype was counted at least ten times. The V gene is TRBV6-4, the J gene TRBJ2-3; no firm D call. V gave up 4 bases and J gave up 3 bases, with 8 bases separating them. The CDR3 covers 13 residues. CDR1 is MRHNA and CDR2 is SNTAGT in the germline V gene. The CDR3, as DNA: TGTGCCAGCAGTGGGGCTATAACAGATACGCAGTATTTT. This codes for CASSGAITDTQYF.

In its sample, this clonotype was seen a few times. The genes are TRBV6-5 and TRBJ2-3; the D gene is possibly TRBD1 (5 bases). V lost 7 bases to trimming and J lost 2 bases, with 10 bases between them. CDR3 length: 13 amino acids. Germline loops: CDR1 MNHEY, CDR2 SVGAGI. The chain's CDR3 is CASTQTATDTQYF. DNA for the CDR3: TGTGCCAGCACTCAGACAGCCACAGATACGCAGTATTTT.